The rows below give T cell receptor beta chains drawn from one sample of a study of T cell changes during pregnancy in multiple sclerosis. The assay was immunoSEQ multiplex PCR, and TCRdb's table has in-frame clones only and misses some. The sample shows approximately 30,000 clones, roughly 91% of them seen only once. This sample comprised CD8+ T cells from peripheral blood mononuclear cells, obtained before pregnancy. The receptors here all came from a female donor with multiple sclerosis, enrolled in a pregnancy study. Each CDR3 is given with its conserved first and last residue. A D gene is named only where the DNA matches it firmly. For some rows the clone size is stated as once, few or many, or as a class when expanded; others skip it.

.	TRBV19	15	TRBJ1-6	.	CASSPGFLGGSPLHF	TGTGCCAGTAGTCCGGGTTTTCTAGGAGGTTCACCCCTCCACTTT
.	TRBV11-2	17	TRBJ2-1	TRBD2	CASSPRVGGLLDNEQFF	TGTGCCAGCAGCCCTCGCGTCGGGGGACTACTCGACAATGAGCAGTTCTTC
.	TRBV2	16	TRBJ2-2	.	CASSRTFLPNTGELFF	TGTGCCAGCAGCCGGACATTCCTCCCGAACACCGGGGAGCTGTTTTTT
.	TRBV5-1	15	TRBJ2-3	TRBD2	CASSPAAGGPDTQYF	TGCGCCAGCAGCCCTGCAGCGGGGGGGCCCGATACGCAGTATTTT
.	TRBV9	14	TRBJ1-5	.	CASSPMWGGQPQHF	TGTGCCAGCAGCCCAATGTGGGGCGGTCAGCCCCAGCATTTT
.	TRBV28	14	TRBJ2-5	TRBD2	CASSPLAGVETQYF	TGTGCCAGCAGTCCCCTAGCGGGGGTGGAGACCCAGTACTTC
.	TRBV18	13	TRBJ2-1	.	CASSPRSYNEQFF	TGTGCCAGCTCACCCCGGTCATACAATGAGCAGTTCTTC
.	TRBV19	13	TRBJ1-2	TRBD1	CASTSDRGRGYTF	TGTGCCAGTACCTCGGACAGGGGTAGAGGCTACACCTTC
.	TRBV11-2	14	TRBJ2-7	TRBD1	CASSLLEGAYEQYF	TGTGCCAGCAGCTTACTCGAGGGGGCGTACGAGCAGTACTTC
.	TRBV4-1	20	TRBJ2-3	TRBD2	CASSQVGGRLAGMRTDTQYF	TGCGCCAGCAGCCAAGTAGGGGGTCGACTAGCGGGGATGCGCACAGATACGCAGTATTTT
.	TRBV27	15	TRBJ2-5	TRBD1	CASSFGQGEQETQYF	TGTGCCAGCAGTTTTGGACAGGGGGAACAAGAGACCCAGTACTTC
once	TRBV9	12	TRBJ2-7	.	CASSVGNGEQYF	TGTGCCAGCAGCGTCGGGAATGGCGAGCAGTACTTC
once	TRBV5-1	13	TRBJ2-7	.	CASSLAGTNEQYF	TGCGCCAGCAGCTTGGCAGGGACAAACGAGCAGTACTTC
.	TRBV6-1	16	TRBJ1-4	TRBD1	CASSVQPGQGNEKLFF	TGTGCCAGCAGTGTCCAACCGGGACAGGGTAATGAAAAACTGTTTTTT
.	TRBV4-2	16	TRBJ2-5	.	CASSQDQSGGAETQYF	TGTGCCAGCAGCCAAGATCAGAGCGGCGGGGCGGAGACCCAGTACTTC
.	TRBV4-3	15	TRBJ1-2	.	CASSPAVGGREGYTF	TGCGCCAGCAGCCCAGCCGTGGGGGGGCGCGAAGGCTACACCTTC
.	TRBV7-2	13	TRBJ1-2	.	CASSPDSPYGYTF	TGTGCCAGCAGCCCCGACAGCCCCTACGGCTACACCTTC
.	TRBV2	15	TRBJ2-3	TRBD2	CASILGAGVTDTQYF	TGTGCCAGCATCCTCGGAGCGGGGGTAACAGATACGCAGTATTTT
.	TRBV15	13	TRBJ2-7	.	CATSIGGGFEQYF	TGTGCCACCAGCATAGGGGGGGGCTTCGAGCAGTACTTC
.	TRBV7-9	14	TRBJ2-1	.	CASSLAALIHEQFF	TGTGCCAGCAGCTTAGCCGCCCTAATCCATGAGCAGTTCTTC
.	TRBV21-1	15	TRBJ1-5	.	CASSPKDRGSQPQHF	TGTGCCAGCTCCCCCAAGGACAGGGGGAGTCAGCCCCAGCATTTT
few	TRBV30	11	TRBJ1-1	.	CAWSNGVEAFF	TGTGCCTGGAGTAACGGGGTTGAAGCTTTCTTT
.	TRBV27	16	TRBJ2-3	.	CASSLTSGLDPDTQYF	TGTGCCAGCAGTCTTACTTCGGGACTGGATCCGGATACGCAGTATTTT
.	TRBV11-2	13	TRBJ2-7	TRBD1	CASSRTGNNEQYF	TGTGCCAGCAGCCGGACAGGGAACAACGAGCAGTACTTC
.	TRBV27	15	TRBJ2-1	TRBD2	CASSPLGLAGNEQFF	TGTGCCAGCAGTCCCCTAGGGCTAGCGGGCAATGAGCAGTTCTTC
.	TRBV30	13	TRBJ2-7	TRBD2	CALAGTSAGEQYF	TGTGCCTTGGCCGGGACTAGCGCGGGCGAGCAGTACTTC
few	TRBV18	16	TRBJ1-1	TRBD1	CASSTTGGLMNTEAFF	TGTGCCAGCTCAACGACAGGGGGCCTAATGAACACTGAAGCTTTCTTT
.	TRBV4-1	14	TRBJ2-1	TRBD2	CASSQRGGYNEQFF	TGCGCCAGCAGCCAGCGGGGGGGCTACAATGAGCAGTTCTTC
medium-sized	TRBV6-1	14	TRBJ1-5	.	CASSEGTENQPQHF	TGTGCCAGCAGTGAAGGGACAGAAAATCAGCCCCAGCATTTT
.	TRBV7-9	16	TRBJ2-1	TRBD1	CASSPPGGAGFNEQFF	TGTGCCAGCAGCCCTCCAGGGGGCGCAGGGTTCAATGAGCAGTTCTTC